The present T cell receptor (beta chain) was sequenced within a study of shared clonotypes between healthy human individuals. Study details: Ranging from 18 to 49 in age, donors were a couple of women and three men. Study-wide results and limits: An effect of sequencing depth on clonotype sharing among donors was expected. Estimated richness was generally greater in naive than memory subsets.

Germline V CDR1 and CDR2: KGHSH, LQKENI. The V gene end was trimmed by 2 bases and the J gene end by 5 bases; junction bases not matched to a gene: 11. CDR3 length equals 16 residues. Splitting of each subset's genomic DNA was done evenly across several immunoSEQ plates. The table came from immunoSEQ multiplex PCR; TCRdb's copy has only in-frame clones and leaves some out. The sample holds 2 million to 2.5 million clones; 90% to 97% are singletons and the top ten take 0.1% to 0.15%. A note on this clone: Its target is unknown.

Sequencing was done on a sample of naive CD4+ T cells sorted from blood. The subset is: CD45RA+ positively selected. This TCR was sampled from a young man in good health. The chain uses TRBV18 and TRBJ2-5; 7 nucleotides agree with TRBD1. The CDR3 reads CASSPRQGEIRETQYF. The CDR3 DNA follows: TGTGCCAGCTCACCAAGACAGGGCGAGATACGGGAGACCCAGTACTTC. The entire variable domain, with the rest obtained from reference TRBV18 and TRBJ2-5, is as follows: NAGVMQNPRHLVRRRGQEARLRCSPMKGHSHVYWYRQLPEEGLKFMVYLQKENIIDESGMPKERFSAEFPKEGPSILRIQQVVRGDSAAYFCASSPRQGEIRETQYFGPGTRLLVL.